This T cell receptor beta chain was recovered during a study of T cells in severe cutaneous drug reactions (dated by TCRdb to the late 2010s). Turning to the overall study: Patients were recruited between about 2011 and 2018 from Taiwan, Thailand and a European registry network. Only patients with a probable or definite SJS/TEN or DRESS diagnosis by RegiSCAR criteria were enrolled. The culprit drug was assigned using the Naranjo algorithm and the ALDEN drug causality algorithm. Blister fluids/cells, PBMC and other biological samples were taken from patients in the acute stage or the recovery stage. The study paired bulk TCR sequencing with single-cell sequencing, quantitative PCR validation, functional assays and transgenic mouse experiments. The libraries were made with iRepertoire multiplex PCR, and the authors referred to a comparison in which iRepertoire and 5' RACE methods, with or without UMI, captured abundant clonotypes to a similar degree.

The paper's findings and limits, for the study overall: All seven CBZ-SJS/TEN blister samples contained a public TCRbeta CDR3 (mean approximately 15%), which was undetectable or scarce in tolerant-control and healthy-donor PBMC. A strong increase in TRBV12-4 usage was observed in CBZ-SJS/TEN patients, with averages of about 29% in blister cells and approximately 5% in PBMC. According to the authors, further study is still needed to determine whether the public TCR generalizes to SJS/TEN caused by other drugs.

Sequenced donors were patients with carbamazepine-induced Stevens-Johnson syndrome or toxic epidermal necrolysis (CBZ-SJS/TEN). Next-generation sequencing was used to profile the T cell receptor repertoires of patients with drug-induced severe cutaneous adverse reactions in a search for drug-specific clonotypes. The RNA source was either peripheral blood mononuclear cells or blister cells from skin lesions. The CDR3 holds 15 amino acids from the cysteine to the phenylalanine. The entry carries no DNA sequence. The CDR1 and CDR2 encoded by the germline V gene are MDHEN and SYDVKM. For both bulk and single-cell sequencing, libraries were prepared with the iRepertoire multiplex PCR system using TCR subtype-specific primers. Multiplex PCR with primers aimed at the V, D and J gene regions produced the bulk TCR beta libraries. Approximately 85-500 ng of RNA per sample was used as input for bulk TCR library preparation. An Illumina MiSeq was used to sequence bulk TCR beta amplicons. The original pipeline was this. Sample misassignments and low-quality sequencing reads were removed through quality control steps. CDR3 was defined as the amino acids lying between the Y[YFLI]C motif of the V-gene and the [FW]GXGT motif of the J-segment. TRBV and TRBJ gene assignments and CDR3 clonotypes followed the IMGT database. TRBV expression in each sample was normalized to the mean expression of the same gene in PBMC from approximately 44 healthy donors. Reads reprocessed by TCRdb are summarized as one entry per CDR3 protein sequence, and DNA is absent. The V and J calls reflect TCRdb's pipeline rather than the authors' work. The table kept for this sample lists approximately 1,200 distinct CDR3 sequences. Around 20% of the sample lies in the top ten.

Its frequency places this clonotype as medium-sized (0.01 to 0.1%); no count is recorded. Its antigen is not yet known. Sequencing used cells from a skin blister. The cell subset or site label for this specimen denotes: unsorted cells from skin lesion blisters. The sequence was obtained from a human donor with Stevens-Johnson syndrome, a severe cutaneous drug reaction. The receptor chain draws on TRBV28 and TRBJ2-2. This receptor carries the CDR3 CASSLFGTNTGELFF.